The 17 T cell receptor beta chains reported below all come from one sample, sequenced in a study of T cell clonality in common variable immunodeficiency. This table comes from immunoSEQ multiplex PCR, and its TCRdb copy is limited to in-frame clones, with some not included. The sample shows 50,000 or so clones, none of them appearing just once. Sequencing was carried out using peripheral blood mononuclear cells. All receptors come from a person aged 18 to 75 in good health.

This clone occurred many times. Sequencing ends 3 residues short of the CDR3 end; the germline J gene provides the rest. The chain employs TRBV30 and TRBJ1-3, with D maybe TRBD1 (5 bases). Germline lookup yields CDR1 GTSNPN and CDR2 SVGIG (reference sequence). The V end lost 0 bases, the J end lost 0 bases, and 18 bases lay between the germline ends. The CDR3 spans 18 residues. Here the CDR3 reads CAWSVPWGGVISGNTIYF. The sequenced CDR3 bases are TGTGCCTGGAGTGTACCTTGGGGGGGAGTGATCTCTGGAAACACC.

About this clone itself: The read stops 3 residues short of the end of the CDR3; the missing end is completed from the germline J gene. The chain carries TRBV5-6 and TRBJ2-3, with 9 positions matching TRBD1. The trim removed 0 bases at V and 7 bases at J, leaving 6 bases unmatched. The germline V gene encodes CDR1 SGHDT and CDR2 YYEEEE. CDR3 length: 15 amino acids. The DNA read from the CDR3 is TGTGCCAGCAGCTTGGAACAGGGGGCGGGGAATACG. It is translated as CASSLEQGAGNT. The CDR3 in full is CASSLEQGAGNTQYF. Complete variable domain (other parts from reference TRBV5-6 and TRBJ2-3): DAGVTQSPTHLIKTRGQQVTLRCSPKSGHDTVSWYQQALGQGPQFIFQYYEEEERQRGNFPDRFSGHQFPNYSSELNVNALLLGDSALYLCASSLEQGAGNTQYFGPGTRLTVL.

This clone was picked up many times. The read is 3 residues too short to cover the CDR3 end, so that end is filled in from the germline J gene. The chain uses TRBV30 and TRBJ2-3, with 11 bases that match TRBD2. Per the germline V gene, CDR1 is GTSNPN and CDR2 is SVGIG (reference sequence). This CDR3 has 13 amino acids. The CDR3 is CAWSVLAGVAQYF. CDR3 bases read: TGTGCCTGGAGTGTACTAGCGGGGGTAGCG.

This clone occurred many times. The observed sequence ends 3 residues before the CDR3 terminus, with the missing tail filled in from the germline J gene. The chain recombines TRBV7-9 with TRBJ1-2, with TRBD1 identical over 7 bases. The CDR3 contains 15 residues. Per the germline V gene, CDR1 is SEHNR and CDR2 is FQNEAQ (reference sequence). Incomplete CDR3 DNA: TGTGCCAGCAGCTTAGGCGCTCCTCGGACAGGAGGC. Amino acids: CASSLGAPRTGG. The full CDR3 is CASSLGAPRTGGYTF.

This clone occurred many times. Read data end 3 residues before the CDR3 end; the end is taken from the germline J gene. The J gene is TRBJ2-2, the V gene TRBV30; the D is unclear. Looked up from germline, CDR1 is GTSNPN and CDR2 is SVGIG (reference sequence). The CDR3 contains 11 residues. The sequenced part of the CDR3 DNA is TGTGGCCAACGGGACACCGGGGAG. This encodes CGQRDTGE. The entire CDR3 sequence reads CGQRDTGELFF.

At least ten counts were recorded for this clone. The sequence runs out 3 residues before the end of the CDR3; the remainder is reconstructed from the germline J gene. The chain is built from TRBV7-2 and TRBJ1-5; no definite D call. V gave up 4 bases and J gave up 0 bases, with 10 bases separating them. Germline V lookup: CDR1 SGHTA, CDR2 FQGNSA. CDR3 length: 15 amino acids. CDR3 DNA (partial): TGTGCCAGCAGCTACTACTTGGATAGCAATCAGCCC. Translating it yields CASSYYLDSNQP. The entire CDR3 sequence reads CASSYYLDSNQPQHF. Looking up the rest from reference TRBV7-2 and TRBJ1-5 gives the full variable domain: GAGVSQSPSNKVTEKGKDVELRCDPISGHTALYWYRQSLGQGLEFLIYFQGNSAPDKSGLPSDRFSAERTGGSVSTLTIQRTQQEDSAVYLCASSYYLDSNQPQHFGDGTRLSIL.

The sample holds many counts of this clone. The read halts 3 residues ahead of the CDR3 end, with the missing end drawn from the germline J gene. The gene calls are TRBV19 and TRBJ2-5, with a tentative D call TRBD1 (8 bases). V was trimmed by 5 bases and J by 1 base, leaving 14 bases between them. The CDR3 has 15 residues. Germline V gene data show CDR1 as LNHDA and CDR2 as SQIVND (reference sequence). The CDR3 bases that were read are TGTGCCAGTAGTGGACAGGGAGGGGGCCAAGAGACC. This sequence encodes CASSGQGGGQET. The complete CDR3 sequence is CASSGQGGGQETQYF.

The sample holds many counts of this clone. The read gets to within 3 residues of the CDR3 end, and the germline J gene fills in the rest. The J gene is TRBJ1-1, the V gene TRBV9; a possible D gene is TRBD1 (5 bases). With 2 bases removed from V and 0 bases from J, the gap between germline ends came to 14 bases. The V gene's germline CDR1 is SGDLS and CDR2 YYNGEE. The CDR3 has 16 amino acids. CDR3 residues: CASSVSGGPLNTEAFF. The CDR3 bases that were read are TGTGCCAGCAGCGTGAGCGGGGGACCGCTGAACACTGAA. Based on the CDR3 plus reference TRBV9 and TRBJ1-1, the full variable domain is DSGVTQTPKHLITATGQRVTLRCSPRSGDLSVYWYQQSLDQGLQFLIQYYNGEERAKGNILERFSAQQFPDLHSELNLSSLELGDSALYFCASSVSGGPLNTEAFFGQGTRLTVV.

This clone was seen ten or more times. Sequencing ends 3 residues short of the CDR3 end; the germline J gene provides the rest. The V call is TRBV20-1, the J call TRBJ2-3; TRBD2 matches 7 bases. V was pared by 2 bases and J by 2 bases, with 7 bases of the junction left unmatched. Germline V gene data show CDR1 as DFQATT and CDR2 as SNEGSKA (reference sequence). This CDR3 has 15 residues. The chain's CDR3 is CSARRRGTHTDTQYF. The sequenced part of the CDR3 DNA is TGCAGTGCTAGACGGCGGGGGACCCACACAGATACG.

This clone was detected ten times or more. The sequenced CDR3 bases are TGCGCCAGCAGCTTAAGGGTGGCTGGGGCCAACGTC. Encoded protein: CASSLRVAGANV. The CDR3 in full is CASSLRVAGANVLTF. The rearrangement links TRBV5-1 to TRBJ2-6; D is unresolved. The CDR3 extends 3 residues past the end of the read, so its final part is completed from the germline J gene. This CDR3 comprises 15 residues. Germline assignment: CDR1 SGHRS and CDR2 YFSETQ. Trimming took 2 bases from V and 2 from J, leaving 8 bases between them.

This clone has at least ten counts. Read sequence stops 3 residues before the CDR3 end, and the germline J gene provides the missing end. The rearrangement links TRBV9 to TRBJ2-5; TRBD2 agrees at 7 bases. With V trimmed by 3 bases and J by 5 bases, 10 bases remained unmatched. Germline-derived CDR1 and CDR2 are SGDLS and YYNGEE. This CDR3 comprises 15 residues. CDR3 in amino acids: CASSGRLASGETQYF. CDR3 DNA, as far as it was read: TGTGCCAGCAGCGGACGACTAGCCTCAGGGGAGACC. The whole variable domain, remainder taken from reference TRBV9 and TRBJ2-5, is DSGVTQTPKHLITATGQRVTLRCSPRSGDLSVYWYQQSLDQGLQFLIQYYNGEERAKGNILERFSAQQFPDLHSELNLSSLELGDSALYFCASSGRLASGETQYFGPGTRLLVL.

Concerning this clone itself: The CDR3 end lies 3 residues beyond the end of the read and is filled in from the germline J gene. This chain uses TRBV7-2 with TRBJ1-1, with 8 bases matching TRBD1. This CDR3 is 13 amino acids long. Germline loops: CDR1 SGHTA, CDR2 FQGNSA. The V segment lost 5 bases and the J segment 7 bases; nucleotides outside the gene matches: 6. The sequenced CDR3 bases are TGTGCCAGCAGCCCTCGGACAGGGTTTGAA. It translates to CASSPRTGFE. In full, the CDR3 reads CASSPRTGFEAFF.

This clone was seen more than once but under ten times. The read ends 3 residues early relative to the CDR3; the germline J gene fills the gap. J is TRBJ2-7 and V is TRBV7-9; 12 bases agree with TRBD2. The CDR3 loop spans 14 amino acids. V dropped 5 bases and J dropped 5; count of bases not matched to a gene: 4. The germline V gene encodes CDR1 SEHNR and CDR2 FQNEAQ (reference sequence). CDR3 DNA, as far as it was read: TGTGCCAGCAGCCGGACTAGCGGGGCCCACGAG. Amino acids: CASSRTSGAHE. The entire CDR3 reads CASSRTSGAHEQYF.

This clone appeared many times. CDR3: CSASQGTSITYEQYF. The part of the CDR3 DNA that was read is TGCAGTGCTAGCCAGGGGACTAGCATCACCTACGAG. V is TRBV20-1 and J is TRBJ2-7, with 9 bases identical to TRBD2. From the germline J gene comes the end of the CDR3, since the read stops 3 residues before it. The CDR3 consists of 15 residues. Unmatched junction bases numbered 8, after V lost 3 bases and J lost 2 bases. Germline CDR1 reads DFQATT; CDR2 reads SNEGSKA (reference sequence).

This clone was seen at least ten times. Read sequence stops 3 residues before the CDR3 end, and the germline J gene provides the missing end. The chain carries TRBV2 and TRBJ2-6; the D gene is possibly TRBD1 (6 bases). This CDR3 comprises 17 residues. V lost 10 bases and J 0 bases, leaving 19 bases between the germline ends. CDR1 is SNHLY and CDR2 is FYNNEI in the germline V gene. The DNA read from the CDR3 is TGTGCCACCCTCCCGGGACACTACAACTCTGGGGCCAACGTC. Translation gives CATLPGHYNSGANV. The whole CDR3 reads CATLPGHYNSGANVLTF.

There are many counts of this clone. The read comes to an end 3 residues before the CDR3 does, leaving the germline J gene to fill in the end. V usage is TRBV20-1 and J usage is TRBJ2-2; TRBD2 is a possible D gene (5 bases). The length of the CDR3 is 16 residues. Germline V gene data show CDR1 as DFQATT and CDR2 as SNEGSKA (reference sequence). The DNA read from the CDR3 is TGCAGTGCTAGAGATTCTCGAACGGAGGTAGCTTCACCG. It translates to CSARDSRTEVASP. The entire CDR3 protein reads CSARDSRTEVASPLFF.

This clone was detected ten times or more. The read comes to an end 3 residues before the CDR3 does, leaving the germline J gene to fill in the end. The chain joins TRBV7-9 to TRBJ1-2; 7 nucleotides line up with TRBD1. The CDR3 runs to 15 residues. J gave up 4 bases and V 2 bases, and 7 bases lay outside the gene matches. Germline V gene lookup returns CDR1 SEHNR and CDR2 FQNEAQ (reference sequence). CDR3 DNA, as far as it was read: TGTGCCAGCAGCTTACACTCGGACAGGCCCTATGGC. Translated: CASSLHSDRPYG. In full, the CDR3 is CASSLHSDRPYGYTF. Using reference TRBV7-9 and TRBJ1-2 for the parts outside the CDR3, the full variable domain is DTGVSQNPRHKITKRGQNVTFRCDPISEHNRLYWYRQTLGQGPEFLTYFQNEAQLEKSRLLSDRFSAERPKGSFSTLEIQRTEQGDSAMYLCASSLHSDRPYGYTFGSGTRLTVV.